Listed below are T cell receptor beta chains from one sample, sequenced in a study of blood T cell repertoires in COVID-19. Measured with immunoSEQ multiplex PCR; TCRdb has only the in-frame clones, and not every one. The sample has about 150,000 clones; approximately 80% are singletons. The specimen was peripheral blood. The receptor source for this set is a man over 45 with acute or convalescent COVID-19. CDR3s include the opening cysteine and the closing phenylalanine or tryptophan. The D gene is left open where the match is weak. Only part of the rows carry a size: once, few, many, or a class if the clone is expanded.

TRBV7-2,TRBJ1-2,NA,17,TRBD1,TGTGCCAGCACCCCGAGGGTGCACACAGGGGGAGGCTATGGCTACACCTTC,CASTPRVHTGGGYGYTF
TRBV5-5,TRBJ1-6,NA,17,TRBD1,TGTGCCAGCACCCCGGGGGGGGGACAGAGGTATGAATCACCCCTCCACTTT,CASTPGGGQRYESPLHF
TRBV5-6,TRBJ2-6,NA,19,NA,TGTGCCAGCAGCAGCGTCTTCGTGGGTGAGGTTGCTGGGGCCAACGTCCTGACTTTC,CASSSVFVGEVAGANVLTF
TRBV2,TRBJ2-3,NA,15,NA,TGTGCCAGCAGTTTCCGACAAGGTGGCACAGATACGCAGTATTTT,CASSFRQGGTDTQYF
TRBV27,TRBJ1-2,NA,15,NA,TGTGCCAGCACCAATTTAGGGGGAACTAACTATGGCTACACCTTC,CASTNLGGTNYGYTF
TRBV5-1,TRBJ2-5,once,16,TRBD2,TGCGCCAGCAGCCCGGCACCTAGCGGGGGGGCCGAGACCCAGTACTTC,CASSPAPSGGAETQYF
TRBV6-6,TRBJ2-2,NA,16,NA,TGTGCCAGCAGTTACCTTGGGCCCGGAGGGACCGGGGAGCTGTTTTTT,CASSYLGPGGTGELFF
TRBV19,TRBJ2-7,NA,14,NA,TGTGCCAGTAGTCTCCAGGGGGGTACCTACGAGCAGTACTTC,CASSLQGGTYEQYF
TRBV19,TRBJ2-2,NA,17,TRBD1,TGTGCCAGTACCACCTCGACAGGGGGCGATAACACCGGGGAGCTGTTTTTT,CASTTSTGGDNTGELFF
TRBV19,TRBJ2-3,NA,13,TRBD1,TGTGCCAGCGGGATTACAGGGGCCGATACGCAGTATTTT,CASGITGADTQYF
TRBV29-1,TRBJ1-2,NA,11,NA,TGCAGCGTTGAAACGGAGTATGGCTACACCTTC,CSVETEYGYTF
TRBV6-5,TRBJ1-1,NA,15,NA,TGTGCCAGCAGCCGCCTAGGCCCCGTGAACACTGAAGCTTTCTTT,CASSRLGPVNTEAFF
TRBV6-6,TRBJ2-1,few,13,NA,TGTGCCAGCAGTTACGATGGCAGAAGTGAGCAGTTCTTC,CASSYDGRSEQFF
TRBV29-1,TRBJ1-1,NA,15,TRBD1,TGCAGCGTTGACCGGACAGGGTTTATGAACACTGAAGCTTTCTTT,CSVDRTGFMNTEAFF
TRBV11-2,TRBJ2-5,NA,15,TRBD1,TGTGCCAGCAGCTTAGTGGACAGGGGTCCGGAGACCCAGTACTTC,CASSLVDRGPETQYF
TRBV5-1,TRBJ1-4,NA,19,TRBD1,TGCGCCAGCAGCTTACGGGACAGGGGTCCTGGCCGGGCTAATGAAAAACTGTTTTTT,CASSLRDRGPGRANEKLFF
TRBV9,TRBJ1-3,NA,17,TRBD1,TGTGCCAGCAGCGTAGCTGGGACAGGGGGCTCGGGAAACACCATATATTTT,CASSVAGTGGSGNTIYF
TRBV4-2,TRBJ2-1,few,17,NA,TGTGCCAGCAGCCAACGCCCGGCGGGGCCCGACTACAATGAGCAGTTCTTC,CASSQRPAGPDYNEQFF
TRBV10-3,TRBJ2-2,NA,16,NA,TGTGCCATCAGTGGGGTGGGCGGGGAGAACACCGGGGAGCTGTTTTTT,CAISGVGGENTGELFF
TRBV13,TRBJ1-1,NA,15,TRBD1,TGTGCCAGCAGCCCGCAGACAGGGGGCGCCACTGAAGCTTTCTTT,CASSPQTGGATEAFF
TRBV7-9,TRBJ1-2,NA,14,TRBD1,TGTGCCAGCAGCACCACAGGGGGCAACTATGGCTACACCTTC,CASSTTGGNYGYTF
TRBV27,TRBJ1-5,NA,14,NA,TGTGCCAGCAGTTTCTCACAGGGCAATCAGCCCCAGCATTTT,CASSFSQGNQPQHF
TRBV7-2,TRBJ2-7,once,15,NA,TGTGCCAGCAGCTTGATCGGGGGGCCCTCCTACGAGCAGTACTTC,CASSLIGGPSYEQYF
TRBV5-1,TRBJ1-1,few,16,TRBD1,TGCGCCAGCAGCCCAGGACAGGGGGCGGTGAACACTGAAGCTTTCTTT,CASSPGQGAVNTEAFF
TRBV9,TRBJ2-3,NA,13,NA,TGTGCCAGCAGCCCCCCGGCGGGAGATACGCAGTATTTT,CASSPPAGDTQYF
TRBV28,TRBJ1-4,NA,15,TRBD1,TGTGCCAGCACCAGAGGAGGGGGCCCGCATGAAAAACTGTTTTTT,CASTRGGGPHEKLFF
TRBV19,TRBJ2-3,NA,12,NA,TGTGCCTCGGCCCGACACACAGATACGCAGTATTTT,CASARHTDTQYF
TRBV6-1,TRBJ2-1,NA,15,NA,TGTGCCAGCAGTGAGGGCCGTATTAGCTACAATGAGCAGTTCTTC,CASSEGRISYNEQFF
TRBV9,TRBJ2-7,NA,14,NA,TGTGCCAGCAGCGTATCCAGCGCCGCCTACGAGCAGTACTTC,CASSVSSAAYEQYF
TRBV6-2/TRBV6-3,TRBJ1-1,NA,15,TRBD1,TGTGCCAGCAGTTTACAGGGGGTATGGAACACTGAAGCTTTCTTT,CASSLQGVWNTEAFF
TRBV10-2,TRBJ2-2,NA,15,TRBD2,TGCGCCAGCAGCCGACTAGCGAAGAACACCGGGGAGCTGTTTTTT,CASSRLAKNTGELFF
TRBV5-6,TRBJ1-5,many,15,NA,TGTGCCAGCACCCTGGGGTCGGGGAGCAATCAGCCCCAGCATTTT,CASTLGSGSNQPQHF
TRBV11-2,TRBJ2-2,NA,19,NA,TGTGCCAGCAGCTTAGAAGCGGGGAGATGGGGGCGCGGCACCGGGGAGCTGTTTTTT,CASSLEAGRWGRGTGELFF
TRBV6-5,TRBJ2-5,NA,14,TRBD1,TGTGCCGGCACAGGGGGCTTGGCCCAAGAGACCCAGTACTTC,CAGTGGLAQETQYF
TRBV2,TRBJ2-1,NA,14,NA,TGTGCCAGCAGTCTTAGCAATACCTACAATGAGCAGTTCTTC,CASSLSNTYNEQFF
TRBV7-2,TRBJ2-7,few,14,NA,TGTGCCAGCAGCTCTACGCAGGGGCCCTACGAGCAGTACTTC,CASSSTQGPYEQYF
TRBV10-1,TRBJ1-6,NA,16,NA,TGCGCCAGCAGTGAGTCGGGGCAGGCGGATAATTCACCCCTCCACTTT,CASSESGQADNSPLHF
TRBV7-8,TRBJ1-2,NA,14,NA,TGTGCCAGCAGCTTTGGGCCAGCTAACTATGGCTACACCTTC,CASSFGPANYGYTF
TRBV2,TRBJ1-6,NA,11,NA,TGTGCCAGCAAGGGGGATTCACCCCTCCACTTT,CASKGDSPLHF
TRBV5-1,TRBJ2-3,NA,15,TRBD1,TGCGCCAGCAGCTTGGTGGGGCAGGGGGCAGATACGCAGTATTTT,CASSLVGQGADTQYF
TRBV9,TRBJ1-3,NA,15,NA,TGTGCCAGCAGCGCCCAACAGGGTGTTGGAAACACCATATATTTT,CASSAQQGVGNTIYF
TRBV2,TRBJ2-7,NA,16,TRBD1,TGTGCCAGCAGTGAAGCGCGGCAGGGGGTCGGCTACGAGCAGTACTTC,CASSEARQGVGYEQYF